The present entry profiles one TCR beta chain with its context. The antigen is unknown. Some clones are missing from TCRdb's copy, which holds only in-frame ones; the method was immunoSEQ multiplex PCR. The profile shows around 84,000 clones, 92% of them singletons. This specimen belongs to a study of T cell responses to AZD1222 COVID-19 vaccine. CDR1 and CDR2 (germline): SEHNR, FQNEAQ (reference sequence). This CDR3 region has 13 residues. The germline V and J ends were trimmed by 5 bases and 1 base, with 9 bases remaining between them. Regarding the study as a whole: After the peak T cell response, and only then, were repertoires sampled. Just six people given AZD1222 tested seropositive at baseline. The donor cohort was predominantly white British with a female majority, and clonal diversity may have been underestimated. Receipt of two AZD1222 doses was followed by a rise in Spike-specific TCR breadth and depth.

The specimen was peripheral blood, collected on day 0 of MenACWY control vaccination. The chain joins TRBV7-9 to TRBJ2-7; no reliable D call. The TCR sequence derives from an adult in good health. CDR3 residues: CASSPDISYEQYF. The CDR3 DNA follows: TGTGCCAGCAGCCCCGACATATCCTACGAGCAGTACTTC.